These 14 T cell receptor beta chains were all obtained from the same sample, sequenced in a study of blood T cells in healthy people across ages. Next came a second PCR, run for roughly 6 to 11 cycles, which used a sample-barcoded 5' primer along with a J-beta primer mix. TCRdb redid the calling of the 5' RACE reads with MiXCR, one entry per CDR3 protein. The table lists approximately 1,100,000 distinct CDR3 sequences, 40% to 50% of them singletons. The sample consisted of blood. The receptors originated from a woman aged 55 to 70 in good health.

The chain combines TRBV2 with TRBJ1-1; the D is unclear. With 7 bases removed from V and 1 base from J, the gap between germline ends came to 13 bases. Germline loops: CDR1 SNHLY, CDR2 FYNNEI. There are 14 residues in the CDR3. As DNA, the CDR3 is TGTGCCAGCACCGGCGGGCGACAGAACACTGAAGCTTTCTTT. Translation gives CASTGGRQNTEAFF. Full variable domain (missing parts from reference TRBV2 and TRBJ1-1): EPEVTQTPSHQVTQMGQEVILRCVPISNHLYFYWYRQILGQKVEFLVSFYNNEISEKSEIFDDQFSVERPDGSNFTLKIRSTKLEDSAMYFCASTGGRQNTEAFFGQGTRLTVV.

A remark on this clonotype: Being one base from a much bigger clone, this may be a read error. This rearrangement joins TRBV3-1 to TRBJ2-1, with 10 bases that match TRBD2. The germline V gene has CDR1 LGHDT and CDR2 YNNKEL (reference sequence). The CDR3 loop spans 16 amino acids. The CDR3 coding sequence is TGTGCCAGCGGCCAAGCGGGAGGGGGCTCCTACAATGAGCAGTTCTTC. Encoded protein: CASGQAGGGSYNEQFF.

The chain uses TRBV30 and TRBJ2-7, with TRBD2 identical over 14 bases. J was trimmed by 7 bases and V by 0 bases; bases with no gene match: 5. The CDR3 sequence is 15 residues long. Per germline, CDR1 GTSNPN and CDR2 SVGIG (reference sequence). The CDR3 region has the DNA TGTGCCTGGAGTGTACTGGGACTAGCGGGAGCAGAGCAGTACTTC. It encodes CAWSVLGLAGAEQYF.

As to this clonotype: The junction differs from germline at one of its ends, possibly a read error. The rearrangement joins TRBV10-3 to TRBJ2-3, with D possibly being TRBD2 (6 bases). The CDR3 has 15 amino acids. CDR1 ENHRY and CDR2 SYGVKD come from the germline V gene. DNA of the CDR3: TGTACCATCAGTGGAACACAGACTAGTACAGATACGCAGTATTTT. Translating it yields CTISGTQTSTDTQYF.

J is TRBJ1-1 and V is TRBV6-5; no firm D call. CDR1 and CDR2 from the germline V gene are MNHEY and SVGAGI. CDR3 length: 14 amino acids. Trimming shortened V by 0 bases and J by 9 bases, and 14 bases separated the two germline ends. The DNA of the CDR3 is TGTGCCAGCAGTTACTCGAGCCGGCTGTCTAAAGCTTTCTTT. Protein product: CASSYSSRLSKAFF.

The chain recombines TRBV10-2 with TRBJ2-1; D call uncertain. This CDR3 is 14 amino acids long. Trimming removed 0 bases from V and 8 bases from J, with 11 bases in between. Germline assignment: CDR1 WSHSY and CDR2 SAAADI. CDR3 amino acids: CASSESWSIHEQFF. The CDR3, as DNA: TGCGCCAGCAGTGAGTCCTGGAGTATCCATGAGCAGTTCTTC.

V usage is TRBV9 and J usage is TRBJ2-2; D is unclear. The V end was cut by 6 bases, the J end by 0 bases, with 3 bases between. This CDR3 spans 12 amino acids. Germline CDR1 and CDR2: SGDLS and YYNGEE. DNA for the CDR3: TGTGCCAGCAAGGCGAACACCGGGGAGCTGTTTTTT. Encoded protein: CASKANTGELFF.

The chain carries TRBV3-1 and TRBJ2-3, with 9 positions matching TRBD2. CDR1 is LGHDT, CDR2 YNNKEL, per germline (reference sequence). CDR3 length equals 16 residues. V was clipped by 3 bases and J by 0 bases; unmatched bases: 4. The DNA for the CDR3 is TGTGCCAGCAGCCAGACCCTAGCGGGGAGCACAGATACGCAGTATTTT. Protein sequence: CASSQTLAGSTDTQYF.

The V and J genes are TRBV10-3 and TRBJ2-3; D possibly uses TRBD1 or TRBD2 (5 bases each). The germline gives CDR1 ENHRY, CDR2 SYGVKD. Trimming shortened V by 3 bases and J by 6 bases, and 10 bases separated the two germline ends. This CDR3 has 13 residues. The DNA of the CDR3 is TGTGCCATCAGTGAAACGAGGGACGATACGCAGTATTTT. Its translation is CAISETRDDTQYF.

This chain joins TRBV7-3 and TRBJ2-3; the D gene is possibly TRBD1 (5 bases). Germline CDR1 is SGHTA and CDR2 is FQGTGA. The CDR3 spans 13 residues. V was cut by 3 bases and J by 7 bases, with 11 bases left in between. CDR3 sequence: CASSFGQLNTQYF. CDR3 DNA: TGTGCCAGCAGCTTTGGACAACTCAATACGCAGTATTTT.

The V gene is TRBV9, the J gene TRBJ2-7, with D possibly being TRBD1 (6 bases). The CDR3 length is 14 residues. Deletions cut 0 bases from V and 9 bases from J, with 16 bases between. Germline loops: CDR1 SGDLS, CDR2 YYNGEE. The CDR3 reads CASSVGSGDTRQYF. CDR3 sequence (DNA): TGTGCCAGCAGCGTAGGGTCAGGGGATACGAGGCAGTACTTC.

The sample holds one count of this clonotype. The junction departs from the called germline gene at one end, perhaps through a read error. The chain is built from TRBV7-7 and TRBJ2-5; TRBD2 aligns across 11 bases. CDR1 is SSHAT and CDR2 is FNYEAQ in the germline V gene (reference sequence). This CDR3 contains 16 residues. The CDR3 region is CASSSLAGAGQEAQYF. The CDR3 DNA follows: TGTGCCAGCAGCTCACTAGCGGGAGCGGGCCAAGAGGCCCAGTACTTC.

The gene calls are TRBV29-1 and TRBJ2-1; D not certain. Trimming removed 5 bases at V and 3 bases at J, with 5 bases between. Germline CDR1 and CDR2: SQVTM and ANQGSEA. The CDR3 has 11 amino acids. The CDR3 reads CSVLLYNEQFF. In DNA form, the CDR3 reads TGCAGCGTTCTTCTCTACAATGAGCAGTTCTTC.

This clonotype showed up just a few times. As DNA, the CDR3 is TGTGCCAGCAGCTTGGATCAGCGGGCACGCTACGAGCAGTACTTC. Amino acid sequence: CASSLDQRARYEQYF. This chain uses TRBV5-5 with TRBJ2-7; tentative D call: TRBD2 (6 bases). Trimming left V 0 bases short and J 3 bases short, with 13 bases between. From germline, CDR1 is SGHKS and CDR2 YYEKEE (reference sequence). This CDR3 is 15 amino acids long.